Below are 11 T cell receptor beta chains sequenced from a single sample in a study of CD8+ T cells in alopecia areata. Sequencing templates came from extracted RNA that was reverse transcribed into cDNA. Assay used: immunoSEQ multiplex PCR; TCRdb lists only in-frame clones, some missing. The data contain tens of thousands of clones, 29% of them singletons. Treatment here: oral pan-JAK inhibitor, 5-10 mg twice daily. Source: CD8+ T cells sorted from blood, taken at week 4, from a patient treated with tofacitinib. Receptors originate from a human donor with alopecia areata.

The chain links TRBV27 to TRBJ2-5; maybe TRBD2 (6 bases). V gave up 3 bases and J gave up 9 bases, with 14 bases separating them. CDR3 length: 13 amino acids. CDR1 MNHEY and CDR2 SMNVEV come from the germline V gene (reference sequence). DNA of the CDR3: TGTGCCAGCAGTTTTAGGAGGGGCGGGGCCCAGTACTTC. This gives the protein CASSFRRGGAQYF.

This clone was counted only a few times. V usage is TRBV2 and J usage is TRBJ2-1; D is possibly TRBD2 (5 bases). The CDR3 sequence is 15 residues long. The germline V gene has CDR1 SNHLY and CDR2 FYNNEI. Trimming stripped 4 bases from V and 4 bases from J, with 14 bases between. The CDR3 reads CASSAGFPPYNEQFF. DNA of the CDR3: TGTGCCAGCAGTGCGGGATTTCCACCTTACAATGAGCAGTTCTTC.

This clone was seen only a few times. The rearrangement links TRBV11-2 to TRBJ2-1; TRBD1 is a possible D gene (5 bases). Per the germline V gene, CDR1 is SGHAT and CDR2 is FQNNGV. The CDR3 totals 15 residues. Trimming removed 2 bases at V and 5 bases at J, with 13 bases between. This CDR3 reads CASSLPGIIHNEQFF. The CDR3 bases are TGTGCCAGCAGCTTACCAGGGATAATCCACAATGAGCAGTTCTTC.

V gene TRBV27 combines with J gene TRBJ1-2, with D maybe TRBD1 (6 bases). The CDR3 has 13 residues. Germline lookup yields CDR1 MNHEY and CDR2 SMNVEV (reference sequence). Trimming took 6 bases from V and 7 from J, leaving 15 bases between them. DNA for the CDR3: TGTGCCAGCAGGCCTCGCGGGGGCGCTGGCTACACCTTC. As protein: CASRPRGGAGYTF.

This clone was seen a handful of times. The V gene is TRBV9, the J gene TRBJ1-1; D gene ambiguous. The CDR3 is made up of 11 amino acids. Germline loops: CDR1 SGDLS, CDR2 YYNGEE. The ends were cut back, 7 bases at V and 3 bases at J, with 7 bases in the middle. The CDR3 protein is CASGRDTEAFF. CDR3 bases: TGTGCCAGCGGGAGGGACACTGAAGCTTTCTTT.

This clone showed up many times. The V gene is TRBV7-2, the J gene TRBJ2-1; D gene uncertain. Germline V gene lookup returns CDR1 SGHTA and CDR2 FQGNSA. This CDR3 is built from 12 residues. The germline V and J ends were trimmed by 5 bases and 9 bases, with 11 bases remaining between them. Written as DNA, the CDR3 is TGTGCCAGCAGCCCCCTAGGGCCTGAGCAGTTCTTC. It yields the protein CASSPLGPEQFF. Combining the CDR3 with reference TRBV7-2 and TRBJ2-1 gives the whole variable domain GAGVSQSPSNKVTEKGKDVELRCDPISGHTALYWYRQSLGQGLEFLIYFQGNSAPDKSGLPSDRFSAERTGGSVSTLTIQRTQQEDSAVYLCASSPLGPEQFFGPGTRLTVL.

The genes are TRBV13 and TRBJ2-2; D might be TRBD1 (6 bases). CDR3 length equals 17 residues. Trimming removed 5 bases at V and 4 bases at J, with 20 bases between. Germline V gene sequence: CDR1 PRHDT, CDR2 FYEKMQ (reference sequence). The CDR3: CASSMSRQGLITGELFF. The CDR3 DNA follows: TGTGCCAGCAGCATGTCACGTCAGGGGCTGATCACCGGGGAGCTGTTTTTT. Complete variable domain (other parts from reference TRBV13 and TRBJ2-2): AAGVIQSPRHLIKEKRETATLKCYPIPRHDTVYWYQQGPGQDPQFLISFYEKMQSDKGSIPDRFSAQQFSDYHSELNMSSLELGDSALYFCASSMSRQGLITGELFFGEGSRLTVL.

This clone has more than one count but fewer than ten. The chain has TRBV30 and TRBJ2-2; 9 positions match TRBD1. This CDR3 contains 13 residues. V lost 2 bases to trimming and J lost 6 bases; unmatched junction nucleotides: 1. CDR1 GTSNPN and CDR2 SVGIG come from the germline V gene (reference sequence). The CDR3 DNA reads as TGTGCCTGGAGTAACAGGGGGCCCGGGGAGCTGTTTTTT. Translated: CAWSNRGPGELFF.

This clone has just a few counts. The chain has TRBV29-1 and TRBJ1-2; D gene ambiguous. The length of the CDR3 is 15 residues. Germline lookup yields CDR1 SQVTM and CDR2 ANQGSEA. Trimming cost V 2 bases and J 3 bases, with 16 bases left between them. The CDR3 loop reads CSVEYVQAAHYGYTF. For the CDR3, the DNA is TGCAGCGTTGAATACGTCCAGGCGGCTCACTATGGCTACACCTTC.

This clone appeared a few times. The gene calls are TRBV5-6 and TRBJ2-1, with TRBD1 identical over 9 bases. Unmatched junction bases numbered 10, after V lost 4 bases and J lost 8 bases. There are 15 residues in the CDR3. Germline CDR1 reads SGHDT; CDR2 reads YYEEEE. The CDR3 DNA sequence: TGTGCCAGCAGCAACCGGGACAGGGTATTAGATGAGCAGTTCTTC. Amino acids: CASSNRDRVLDEQFF.

This clone was seen a handful of times. The chain recombines TRBV29-1 with TRBJ2-7; the D gene is possibly TRBD1 (6 bases). The CDR3 runs 13 residues. V lost 7 bases to trimming and J lost 1 base, with 14 bases between them. Germline CDR1 reads SQVTM; CDR2 reads ANQGSEA. CDR3 nucleotide sequence: TGCAGCGCTCAGACAGGCCTTTCCTACGAGCAGTACTTC. Translated, it gives CSAQTGLSYEQYF.